The clone carrying this TCR beta chain was observed once. This table comes from immunoSEQ multiplex PCR, and its TCRdb copy is limited to in-frame clones, with some not included. This repertoire shows 150,000 to 200,000 clones, around 87% found once; its top ten account for 9% to 12%. V dropped 6 bases and J dropped 4; count of bases not matched to a gene: 7. The CDR3 contains 15 residues. CDR1 ENHRY and CDR2 SYGVKD come from the germline V gene. These data originate in a study of blood T cell repertoires in COVID-19. The specimen sequenced was peripheral blood. This chain connects TRBV10-3 to TRBJ1-5; the match to TRBD1 covers 9 bases. The sequence was collected from an older woman with COVID-19, enrolled during active disease. In nucleotides, the CDR3 is TGTGCCATCAGCTCGCCGGACAGGGGAAATCAGCCCCAGCATTTT. The encoded protein is CAISSPDRGNQPQHF.